These 26 T cell receptor beta chains came from one sample sequenced in a study of T cell changes during pregnancy in multiple sclerosis. Clones were sequenced by immunoSEQ multiplex PCR, and TCRdb holds only the in-frame ones, with some missing. This table has about 44,000 clones, roughly 96% appearing once. This material consisted of peripheral blood, taken in the second trimester of pregnancy. Receptor source: a female donor with multiple sclerosis, enrolled in a pregnancy study.

The chain recombines TRBV7-3 with TRBJ2-2; the D is unclear. CDR1 and CDR2 from the germline V gene are SGHTA and FQGTGA. V lost 2 bases and J lost 4, with 8 bases in between. This CDR3 is 14 amino acids long. The CDR3 DNA reads TGTGCCAGCAGCTTAGAAAGGAGCACCGGGGAGCTGTTTTTT. Translated: CASSLERSTGELFF.

The chain has TRBV2 and TRBJ2-5; TRBD1 aligns across 7 bases. Trimming took 2 bases from V and 1 from J; bases not matched to a gene: 4. CDR1 is SNHLY and CDR2 is FYNNEI in the germline V gene. The CDR3 spans 15 residues. The DNA for the CDR3 is TGTGCCAGCAGTGAAAGGGGACAGTCCCAAGAGACCCAGTACTTC. This sequence encodes CASSERGQSQETQYF.

The chain has TRBV11-2 and TRBJ1-2, with D tentatively TRBD1 (5 bases). V was clipped by 0 bases and J by 1 base, with 24 bases between them. Germline CDR1 is SGHAT and CDR2 is FQNNGV. CDR3 size: 20 residues. CDR3 nucleotide sequence: TGTGCCAGCAGCTTAGAGGCGGGACGAGGGTGGACCCCTTTTAACTATGGCTACACCTTC. Its translation: CASSLEAGRGWTPFNYGYTF.

The chain links TRBV4-3 to TRBJ1-4; D is unresolved. The CDR3 consists of 15 residues. Looked up from germline, CDR1 is LGHNA and CDR2 is YSLEER. V was clipped by 1 base and J by 2 bases, with 8 bases between them. The CDR3 DNA sequence: TGCGCCAGCAGCCAAGTACGAACTACTAATGAAAAACTGTTTTTT. Residues: CASSQVRTTNEKLFF.

The V gene is TRBV19, the J gene TRBJ1-1, with unresolved D. The germline CDR1 and CDR2 sequences are LNHDA and SQIVND (reference sequence). The CDR3 has 17 residues. Trimming removed 3 bases from V and 5 bases from J, with 22 bases in between. CDR3 region: CASSMVAVRRSRTEAFF. In DNA, the CDR3 is TGTGCCAGTAGTATGGTGGCGGTCAGGAGGTCTCGGACTGAAGCTTTCTTT.

The gene calls are TRBV5-1 and TRBJ2-5, with D possibly matching TRBD2 (5 bases). CDR1 and CDR2 (germline): SGHRS, YFSETQ. CDR3 length: 15 amino acids. V lost 4 bases and J lost 2, with 15 bases in between. CDR3: CASSLAGGGQETQYF. Here the CDR3 DNA reads TGCGCCAGCAGCCTCGCGGGCGGAGGTCAAGAGACCCAGTACTTC.

Only one count was recorded for this clone. V gene TRBV6-4 combines with J gene TRBJ2-6; the D gene is possibly TRBD1 (6 bases). Trimming removed 8 bases at V and 1 base at J, with 12 bases between. Germline lookup yields CDR1 MRHNA and CDR2 SNTAGT. This CDR3 has 15 residues. CDR3: CASCYRDSGANVLTF. In DNA form, the CDR3 reads TGTGCCAGCTGTTACAGGGATTCTGGGGCCAACGTCCTGACTTTC.

The DNA for the CDR3 is TGTGCCAGCAGCAAGGACAGGGACACTGAAGCTTTCTTT. It codes for CASSKDRDTEAFF. The V and J genes are TRBV7-7 and TRBJ1-1, with 8 bases aligning to TRBD1. The trim removed 5 bases at V and 3 bases at J, leaving 2 bases unmatched. CDR3 size: 13 residues. Looked up from germline, CDR1 is SSHAT and CDR2 is FNYEAQ (reference sequence).

This chain uses TRBV27 with TRBJ2-2, with 15 bases that match TRBD2. V gave up 3 bases and J gave up 6 bases; unmatched junction bases: 14. The CDR3 consists of 20 residues. Germline CDR1 reads MNHEY; CDR2 reads SMNVEV (reference sequence). DNA of the CDR3: TGTGCCAGCAGTTTTTTCCGGACTAGCGGGAGGGCCTTGGAGCCCGGGGAGCTGTTTTTT. Its translation is CASSFFRTSGRALEPGELFF.

The chain links TRBV2 to TRBJ2-7, with D perhaps matching TRBD1 (6 bases). The V and J ends lost 6 bases and 1 base respectively, with 10 bases between them. Germline values: CDR1 SNHLY, CDR2 FYNNEI. The CDR3 is made up of 13 amino acids. CDR3 sequence (DNA): TGTGCCAGCAGAGGGACAATTTCCTACGAGCAGTACTTC. Translating gives CASRGTISYEQYF. The entire variable domain, with the rest obtained from reference TRBV2 and TRBJ2-7, is as follows: EPEVTQTPSHQVTQMGQEVILRCVPISNHLYFYWYRQILGQKVEFLVSFYNNEISEKSEIFDDQFSVERPDGSNFTLKIRSTKLEDSAMYFCASRGTISYEQYFGPGTRLTVT.

The rearrangement links TRBV28 to TRBJ1-1; 8 nucleotides match TRBD1. The CDR3 runs to 17 residues. The ends lost 6 bases at V and 1 base at J; junction bases unmatched: 13. CDR1 MDHEN and CDR2 SYDVKM come from the germline V gene. CDR3 sequence: CASSSTHRGSWNTEAFF. As DNA, the CDR3 is TGTGCCAGCAGCTCAACTCACAGGGGGTCATGGAACACTGAAGCTTTCTTT.

The chain employs TRBV18 and TRBJ1-1; D perhaps matches TRBD1 (5 bases). This CDR3 region has 13 residues. Deletions cut 3 bases from V and 3 bases from J, with 8 bases between. Germline V gene data show CDR1 as KGHSH and CDR2 as LQKENI. The CDR3 is CASSPGGDTEAFF. Here the CDR3 DNA reads TGTGCCAGCTCACCGGGGGGGGACACTGAAGCTTTCTTT.

The rearrangement joins TRBV7-6 to TRBJ2-1, with a weak D call TRBD2 (6 bases). CDR1 is SGHVS and CDR2 is FNYEAQ in the germline V gene. The V gene lost 5 bases and the J gene lost 8 bases, with 10 bases spanning the gap. The CDR3 is 12 residues long. The CDR3 DNA is TGTGCCAGCAGCCGCGGCGGGGATGAGCAGTTCTTC. It yields the protein CASSRGGDEQFF.

This chain uses TRBV4-1 with TRBJ2-3, with TRBD1 identical over 11 bases. Unmatched junction bases numbered 9, after V lost 4 bases and J lost 3 bases. The germline V gene encodes CDR1 MGHRA and CDR2 YSYEKL. The CDR3 covers 17 residues. The CDR3 spells CASSPLWTGGKTDTQYF. The CDR3 DNA reads as TGCGCCAGCAGCCCACTATGGACAGGGGGCAAAACAGATACGCAGTATTTT.

The V call is TRBV11-2, the J call TRBJ2-5; 9 bases are shared with TRBD2. CDR3 length: 15 amino acids. Germline V gene lookup returns CDR1 SGHAT and CDR2 FQNNGV. The trim removed 5 bases at V and 2 bases at J, leaving 6 bases unmatched. CDR3 nucleotide sequence: TGTGCCAGCAGCCCCAGACTAGCGGAACAAGAGACCCAGTACTTC. Its translation is CASSPRLAEQETQYF.

The J gene is TRBJ2-7, the V gene TRBV18; D call uncertain. V was clipped by 1 base and J by 7 bases, with 11 bases between them. CDR3 size: 13 residues. Germline V gives CDR1 KGHSH, CDR2 LQKENI. CDR3: CASSPLASQEQYF. The CDR3 region has the DNA TGTGCCAGCTCACCACTGGCATCTCAGGAGCAGTACTTC.

The chain recombines TRBV18 with TRBJ1-1; 10 bases line up with TRBD1. Germline V lookup: CDR1 KGHSH, CDR2 LQKENI. J was trimmed by 0 bases and V by 3 bases; bases with no gene match: 4. The CDR3 is 16 residues long. This chain's CDR3 is CASSPPDRGLNTEAFF. The CDR3 bases are TGTGCCAGCTCACCGCCGGACAGGGGGTTGAACACTGAAGCTTTCTTT.

The chain recombines TRBV7-2 with TRBJ1-6; TRBD1 aligns across 7 bases. Germline V gives CDR1 SGHTA, CDR2 FQGNSA. With 5 bases clipped from V and 5 bases from J, the junction kept 6 bases outside the gene matches. The CDR3 length is 15 residues. The CDR3 DNA reads TGTGCCAGCAGCCCCCCGACAGGGCATAATTCACCCCTCCACTTT. Its protein is CASSPPTGHNSPLHF.

The V call is TRBV5-8, the J call TRBJ1-4; no clear D gene. V was clipped by 4 bases and J by 2 bases, with 21 bases between them. This CDR3 contains 18 residues. In germline, CDR1 is SGHTS, CDR2 YDEGEE. The CDR3 sequence is CASSPEPDVRRTNEKLFF. CDR3 coding DNA: TGTGCCAGCAGCCCCGAACCGGACGTCCGGAGGACTAATGAAAAACTGTTTTTT.

The chain couples TRBV7-3 to TRBJ2-3; 7 nucleotides match TRBD1. CDR3 length equals 17 residues. With 3 bases clipped from V and 4 bases from J, the junction kept 13 bases outside the gene matches. The germline V gene has CDR1 SGHTA and CDR2 FQGTGA. The CDR3 region is CASSFLPAGGRADTQYF. The CDR3 nucleotides read TGTGCCAGCAGCTTCCTACCCGCAGGGGGTAGGGCAGATACGCAGTATTTT.

The rearrangement links TRBV5-3 to TRBJ1-2, with TRBD1 as a possible D gene (6 bases). TRBV5-3 is classed as an ORF, of uncertain function. The CDR3 has 15 residues. V was clipped by 3 bases and J by 6 bases, with 18 bases between them. CDR3 bases: TGTGCCAGAAGCTCCCTGGACAGTATGTTTGATGGCTACACCTTC. This codes for CARSSLDSMFDGYTF.

The rearrangement joins TRBV5-1 to TRBJ1-3; a weak D match, TRBD1 (5 bases). Trimming took off 0 bases at V and 0 bases at J, with 7 bases between the two ends. The CDR3 runs to 15 residues. Germline V gene lookup returns CDR1 SGHRS and CDR2 YFSETQ. The CDR3: CASSLAGGSGNTIYF. In DNA, the CDR3 is TGCGCCAGCAGCTTGGCGGGGGGCTCTGGAAACACCATATATTTT.

The chain has TRBV27 and TRBJ2-2, with D tentatively TRBD1 (6 bases). There are 19 residues in the CDR3. The germline V and J ends were trimmed by 2 bases and 1 base, with 20 bases remaining between them. CDR1 and CDR2 (germline): MNHEY, SMNVEV (reference sequence). This chain's CDR3 is CASSLTGRGLNLNTGELFF. CDR3 DNA sequence: TGTGCCAGCAGTTTAACAGGCAGGGGATTGAACCTGAACACCGGGGAGCTGTTTTTT.

This clone was detected once. The chain employs TRBV28 and TRBJ2-3; a weak D match, TRBD2 (5 bases). In germline, CDR1 is MDHEN, CDR2 SYDVKM. The CDR3 is 14 amino acids. The V gene lost 1 base and the J gene lost 3 bases, with 8 bases spanning the gap. CDR3 in amino acids: CASSLFRGTDTQYF. In DNA, the CDR3 is TGTGCCAGCAGTTTATTTCGGGGAACAGATACGCAGTATTTT.

This clone was seen only once. This chain uses TRBV7-6 with TRBJ2-1, with TRBD1 identical over 8 bases. This CDR3 region has 16 residues. Germline V CDR1 and CDR2: SGHVS, FNYEAQ. After removal of 4 bases from V and 5 bases from J, the junction contained 10 bases not matched to a gene. CDR3 loop: CASSSPDRGSHNEQFF. CDR3 sequence (DNA): TGTGCCAGCAGCTCCCCTGACAGGGGTTCGCACAATGAGCAGTTCTTC.

V and J are TRBV28 and TRBJ1-2, with 7 nucleotides matching TRBD1. This CDR3 has 14 amino acids. Germline V gives CDR1 MDHEN, CDR2 SYDVKM. Trimming took 6 bases from V and 2 from J; bases not matched to a gene: 6. CDR3 coding DNA: TGTGCCAGCAGGCCACAGGGGACAAACTATGGCTACACCTTC. It specifies CASRPQGTNYGYTF.